This T cell receptor (beta chain) was obtained from a study of blood T cell repertoires in COVID-19. In the study overall: Samples representing acute and convalescent COVID-19 were sourced from the United States, Italy and Spain. From T cells, B-cell-depleted T cells, or PBMCs came the material, which was cDNA or gDNA.

Under the authors' procedure: The assay estimated nucleated cells by amplifying reference gene primers. Here immunoSEQ multiplex PCR was the method, and the copy in TCRdb shows in-frame clones only, minus some. Clonal size and the V and J genes are those of that table, whereas D and trimming came from the DNA. This sample carries about 180,000 clones, approximately 80% of them seen once, and the ten largest clones take approximately 2.9%. In its sample, this clone was seen once. The receptor was isolated from a woman aged 55 to 70 with acute or convalescent COVID-19. The sample taken for sequencing was peripheral blood.

The CDR3 spells CASSLASGAPYNEQFF. The CDR3 DNA reads TGTGCCAGCAGCCTCGCTAGCGGGGCCCCCTACAATGAGCAGTTCTTC. The chain uses TRBV7-3 and TRBJ2-1; 9 positions match TRBD2. The CDR3 extends over 16 amino acids. Germline lookup yields CDR1 SGHTA and CDR2 FQGTGA. After removal of 5 bases from V and 2 bases from J, the junction contained 7 bases not matched to a gene.